The clone carrying this T cell receptor (beta chain) was observed a handful of times. Its antigen is currently unknown. This entry comes from a study of human T cells and chemical hapten exposure. Study findings and constraints: DPC sensitization produced no change in TCRs with frequency above 1 in 1000.

Sample time point: patch test 3, about 24 weeks after DPC sensitization. As to treatment: therapeutic diphenylcyclopropenone sensitization with weekly scalp DPC. Individual cDNA molecules received unique molecular identifiers in the library. A single record per CDR3 protein comes from TCRdb applying MiXCR to the RACE reads. Of 190,000 or so distinct CDR3 sequences in the sample, 24% were seen once. V shed 4 bases and J shed 3 bases, with 13 bases lying between them. CDR3 length: 14 residues. Germline V lookup: CDR1 SGHRS, CDR2 YFSETQ. This TCR was recovered from a woman in her forties with alopecia areata. Some clones in this sample may be carry-over from other donors' samples. The J gene is TRBJ2-5, the V gene TRBV5-1; D is uncertain. Source: whole blood, taken in connection with sensitization to the hapten diphenylcyclopropenone (DPC). This CDR3 reads CASSARRAEETQYF. In DNA, the CDR3 is TGCGCCAGCAGCGCCCGTAGAGCCGAAGAGACCCAGTACTTC.